The sequence of this T cell receptor beta chain was determined in a study of CD8 T cells in ankylosing spondylitis. V gave up 5 bases and J gave up 5 bases; unmatched junction bases: 5. CDR1 is SGHRS and CDR2 is YFSETQ in the germline V gene. The CDR3 length is 15 residues. This clonotype has ten or more counts. Its antigen is not identified. The study's findings and limits: Eight highly homologous variants made up a TCR beta motif, and this motif appeared characteristic of ankylosing spondylitis blood.

5'-RACE, quantitative and with molecular barcodes, yielded the TCR beta libraries. MiXCR, applied by TCRdb to the 5' RACE reads, yields one record per CDR3 protein. This sample yields 150,000 to 200,000 distinct CDR3 sequences, of which 11% are seen a single time; about 29% belongs to the top ten. The receptor was isolated from a male donor with ankylosing spondylitis or in good health (not recorded which). Sequencing was done on a sample of blood, either unsorted or a sorted T cell fraction (not recorded which). The chain couples TRBV5-1 to TRBJ1-5; 12 nucleotides agree with TRBD1. DNA for the CDR3: TGCGCCAGCAGTTCGGGACAGGGGGCGCATCAGCCCCAGCATTTT. It translates to CASSSGQGAHQPQHF.